This TCR beta chain was identified during a study of identical twins (dated by TCRdb to about 2016). As for the study more broadly: The study deep-sequenced TCR alpha and beta repertoires from monozygotic twins, unrelated adults of various ages and cord blood to test whether fetal clonotypes persist. To rule out contamination, the twin experiments were replicated at different times with different library preparation protocols. Summary of the overall study and its limitations: A weaker excess of twin sharing was found in beta out-of-frame sequences because the signal-to-noise ratio was lowered by fewer shared sequences. In monozygotic twins, out-of-frame TCR alpha sharing was systematically underestimated by recombination models, although the models agreed with sharing between unrelated individuals. Compared with coincidental sharing between unrelated individuals, out-of-frame TCR alpha sequences shared between twins had an excess of sequences with low generation probability. Invariant T cells such as MAIT and iNKT could partly confound zero-insertion analyses, though diverse VJ usage argued against this for most clonotypes. Fewer insertions were carried by abundant cord blood beta clonotypes; a weaker similar trend was observed in young adult naive repertoires, while no such trend was observed in memory repertoires. Because the same donors could not be followed over many years, the conclusions relied on cross-sectional statistical analysis.

V trim: 5 bases; J trim: 3 bases; unmatched bases: 9. Measured from the cysteine to the phenylalanine, the CDR3 is 16 residues long. Only the CDR3 portion is preserved as DNA: 48 bases, with reading frame beginning at the first base. Libraries were prepared through 5' RACE. Reads for this sample came from an Illumina HiSeq 2000. Template switching introduced a universal primer binding site; the final cDNA contained a unique molecular identifier, enabling accurate counting of TCR cDNA molecules. Specific primers in the conserved constant-segment region were used to synthesize first-strand cDNA for the TCR alpha and beta chains. Each cDNA library was double barcoded, with a SMART-Mk sample barcode plus Illumina barcodes, to control for contamination. TruSeq adapter sequences along with Illumina sample barcodes were introduced in two successive PCR steps. TCR alpha and beta cDNA libraries were sequenced on the Illumina HiSeq platform with custom primers. For the original study's pipeline: Raw reads were processed with MiGEC to extract unique molecular identifiers, and MiXCR was used to determine CDR3 positions. Recombination models were inferred per individual with the repgenHMM and IGoR tools using an EM algorithm. The tcR package in R was used for shared clonotype analysis, with sharing normalized by the product of cloneset sizes. To study raw recombination without the effects of thymic and clonal selection, out-of-frame nonproductive sequences were analyzed. Using fastp trimming at Q25 and MiXCR clonotype assembly, TCRdb reanalyzed the public sequencing data and kept in-frame beta chains. Each record represents a unique CDR3 protein, reported with the most common genes and DNA among its rows. The V and J calls were determined by TCRdb, not by the authors. The sample table holds 550,000 to 700,000 distinct CDR3 sequences, of which more than 9% were seen once. 2.5% to 3.5% of the sample goes to the ten largest clones.

In its sample, this clonotype was seen many times. There is no known antigen for this receptor. Base-call qualities are not available, and no considerably larger clone is one nucleotide away. Only healthy Caucasian donors were included. Three pairs of female monozygotic twins, all aged about 18 to 30 years, made up the twin cohort. RNA for TCR libraries was isolated from peripheral blood mononuclear cells. A further study also used this sample, focusing on yellow fever vaccine responses in identical twins. As the second publication notes: The authors reported that the T cell response to vaccination in identical twins appeared partly convergent and partly personalized. In identical twins, the study followed T cell clones that responded to the vaccine with precision.

The sequence was collected from a woman aged 18-29 years in good health. The rearranged chain carries TRBV12-3 or TRBV12-4 and TRBJ2-4, with 8 middle bases fitting TRBD2. Sequenced: PBMCs. The sequenced DNA: TGTGCCAGCAGTCTGGTAGCGGGGCAAAACAAAAACATTCAGTACTTC. Its protein reads: CASSLVAGQNKNIQYF.